The clone carrying this T cell receptor (beta chain) was seen only a few times. The data are from a study of beta chain features in type 1 diabetes. V lost 2 bases to trimming and J lost 4 bases, with 7 bases between them. Germline V gene sequence: CDR1 SGHTA, CDR2 FQGNSA. CDR3 length: 13 amino acids. Isolated RNA was reverse transcribed in full, so expressed TCRB transcripts were sequenced. Assay: immunoSEQ multiplex PCR; the TCRdb copy retains only in-frame clones and omits some. In the table there are 500,000 to 700,000 clones, roughly 16% of which are singletons. Material for sequencing was naive CD4+ T cells from blood. The chain links TRBV7-2 to TRBJ2-3; D gene ambiguous. This TCR was sampled from a man younger than 35 in good health. CDR3 DNA: TGTGCCAGCAGCTTAAGGCGCGCAGATACGCAGTATTTT. This gives the protein CASSLRRADTQYF.